The text below deals with one T cell receptor beta chain. Its antigen is still unknown. This CDR3 comprises 17 residues. Looked up from germline, CDR1 is MDHEN and CDR2 is SYDVKM. The V segment lost 1 base and the J segment 4 bases; nucleotides outside the gene matches: 10. The sample comes from a study of OX40 agonist ivuxolimab in advanced cancers. Regarding the study as a whole: The mean number of expanded clones was higher in CD8+ T cells than in CD4+.

The table came from immunoSEQ multiplex PCR; TCRdb's copy has only in-frame clones and leaves some out. The sample lists some 86,000 clones, around 94% occurring once. The sample was CD4+ or CD8+ T cells sorted from blood, taken in a trial of the OX40 agonist ivuxolimab. The chain joins TRBV28 to TRBJ1-2, with 9 bases that match TRBD1. This TCR was recovered from an adult with an advanced solid tumor such as melanoma, head and neck, liver or kidney cancer. The CDR3 region is CASSLLGMTGGSYGYTF. The CDR3 DNA is TGTGCCAGCAGTTTATTAGGGATGACAGGGGGAAGCTATGGCTACACCTTC.